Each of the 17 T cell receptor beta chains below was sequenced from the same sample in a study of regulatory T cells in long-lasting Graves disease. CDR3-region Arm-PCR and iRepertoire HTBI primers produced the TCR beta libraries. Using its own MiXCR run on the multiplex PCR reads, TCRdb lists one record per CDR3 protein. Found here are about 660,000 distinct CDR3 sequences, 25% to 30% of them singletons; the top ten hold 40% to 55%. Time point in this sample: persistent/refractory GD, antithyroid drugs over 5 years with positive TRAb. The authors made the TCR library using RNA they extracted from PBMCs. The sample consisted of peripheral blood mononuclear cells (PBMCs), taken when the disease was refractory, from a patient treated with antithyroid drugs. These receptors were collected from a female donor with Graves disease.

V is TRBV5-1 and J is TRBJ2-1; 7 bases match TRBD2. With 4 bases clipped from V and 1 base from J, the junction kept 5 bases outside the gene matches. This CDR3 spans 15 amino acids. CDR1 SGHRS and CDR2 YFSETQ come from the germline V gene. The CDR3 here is CASSASGGSYNEQFF. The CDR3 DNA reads TGCGCCAGCAGCGCTAGCGGAGGATCCTACAATGAGCAGTTCTTC.

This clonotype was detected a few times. CDR3 bases: TGCGCCAGCAGGCCTGGGCCACCAGCTAACTATGGCTACACCTTC. Protein product: CASRPGPPANYGYTF. The chain uses TRBV5-1 and TRBJ1-2; D gene uncertain. The V end was cut by 5 bases, the J end by 0 bases, with 14 bases between. This CDR3 region has 15 residues. Germline V CDR1 and CDR2: SGHRS, YFSETQ. Full variable domain (missing parts from reference TRBV5-1 and TRBJ1-2): KAGVTQTPRYLIKTRGQQVTLSCSPISGHRSVSWYQQTPGQGLQFLFEYFSETQRNKGNFPGRFSGRQFSNSRSEMNVSTLELGDSALYLCASRPGPPANYGYTFGSGTRLTVV.

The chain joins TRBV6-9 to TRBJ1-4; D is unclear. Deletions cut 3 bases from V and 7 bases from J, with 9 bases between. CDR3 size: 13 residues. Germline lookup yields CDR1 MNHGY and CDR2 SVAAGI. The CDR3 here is CASSYAPGEKLFF. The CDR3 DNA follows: TGTGCCAGCAGTTACGCCCCGGGTGAAAAACTGTTTTTT.

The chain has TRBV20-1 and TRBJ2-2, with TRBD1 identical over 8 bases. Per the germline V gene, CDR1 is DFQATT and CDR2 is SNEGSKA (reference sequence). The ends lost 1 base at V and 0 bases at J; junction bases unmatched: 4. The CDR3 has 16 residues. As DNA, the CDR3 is TGCAGTGCTAGAGTCGACAGGGGACCGAACACCGGGGAGCTGTTTTTT. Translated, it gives CSARVDRGPNTGELFF.

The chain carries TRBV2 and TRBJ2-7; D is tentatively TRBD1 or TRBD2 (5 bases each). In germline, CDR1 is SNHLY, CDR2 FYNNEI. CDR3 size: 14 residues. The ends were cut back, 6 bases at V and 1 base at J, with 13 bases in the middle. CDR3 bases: TGTGCCAGCAGGGGACGGGCGGAATCCTACGAGCAGTACTTC. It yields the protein CASRGRAESYEQYF. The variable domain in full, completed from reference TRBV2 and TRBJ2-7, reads EPEVTQTPSHQVTQMGQEVILRCVPISNHLYFYWYRQILGQKVEFLVSFYNNEISEKSEIFDDQFSVERPDGSNFTLKIRSTKLEDSAMYFCASRGRAESYEQYFGPGTRLTVT.

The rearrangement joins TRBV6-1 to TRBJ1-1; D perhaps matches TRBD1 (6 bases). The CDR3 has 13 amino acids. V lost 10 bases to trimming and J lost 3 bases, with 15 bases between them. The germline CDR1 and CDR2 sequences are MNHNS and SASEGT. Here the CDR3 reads CATLYREDTEAFF. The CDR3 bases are TGTGCCACCCTTTACAGGGAGGACACTGAAGCTTTCTTT.

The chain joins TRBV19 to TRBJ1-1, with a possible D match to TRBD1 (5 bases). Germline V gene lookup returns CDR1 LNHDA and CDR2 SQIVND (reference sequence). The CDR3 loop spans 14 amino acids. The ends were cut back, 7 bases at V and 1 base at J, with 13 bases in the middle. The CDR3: CASTGGGGNTEAFF. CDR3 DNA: TGTGCCAGTACGGGCGGGGGTGGGAACACTGAAGCTTTCTTT.

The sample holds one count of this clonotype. CDR3 sequence reads: CASSISGPSTGGNQPQHF. The CDR3 DNA follows: TGTGCCAGTAGTATATCAGGACCTTCCACCGGAGGCAATCAGCCCCAGCATTTT. The chain carries TRBV19 and TRBJ1-5; D uncertain. From germline, CDR1 is LNHDA and CDR2 SQIVND (reference sequence). This CDR3 has 18 amino acids. With 2 bases removed from V and 2 bases from J, the gap between germline ends came to 19 bases.

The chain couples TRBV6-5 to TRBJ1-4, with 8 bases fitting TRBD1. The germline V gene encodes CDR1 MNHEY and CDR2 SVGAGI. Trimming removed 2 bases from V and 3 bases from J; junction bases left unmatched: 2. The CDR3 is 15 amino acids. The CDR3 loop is CASSYDRGPNEKLFF. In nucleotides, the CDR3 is TGTGCCAGCAGTTACGACAGGGGACCTAATGAAAAACTGTTTTTT.

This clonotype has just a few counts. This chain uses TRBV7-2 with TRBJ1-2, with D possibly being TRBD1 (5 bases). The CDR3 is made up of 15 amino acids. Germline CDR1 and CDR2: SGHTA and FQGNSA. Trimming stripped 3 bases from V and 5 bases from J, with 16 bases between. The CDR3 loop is CASSFGPGPGYGYTF. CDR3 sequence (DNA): TGTGCCAGCAGCTTCGGACCGGGGCCGGGTTATGGCTACACCTTC.

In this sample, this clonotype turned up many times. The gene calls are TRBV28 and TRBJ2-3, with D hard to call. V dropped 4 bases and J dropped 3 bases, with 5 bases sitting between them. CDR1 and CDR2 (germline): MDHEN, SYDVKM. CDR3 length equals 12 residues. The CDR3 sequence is CASSSQTDTQYF. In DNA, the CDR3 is TGTGCCAGCAGTTCACAGACAGATACGCAGTATTTT.

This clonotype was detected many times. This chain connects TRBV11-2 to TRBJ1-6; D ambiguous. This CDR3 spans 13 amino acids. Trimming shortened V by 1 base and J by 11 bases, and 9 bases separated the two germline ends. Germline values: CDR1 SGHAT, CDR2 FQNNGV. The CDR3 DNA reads TGTGCCAGCAGCTTAGCGTCGGGAGCACCCCTCCACTTT. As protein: CASSLASGAPLHF.

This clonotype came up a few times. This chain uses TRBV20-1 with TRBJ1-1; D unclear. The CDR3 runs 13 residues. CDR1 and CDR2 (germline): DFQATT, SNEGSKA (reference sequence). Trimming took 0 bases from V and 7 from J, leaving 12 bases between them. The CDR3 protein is CSARDPPGGEAFF. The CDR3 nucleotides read TGCAGTGCTAGAGATCCCCCCGGCGGTGAAGCTTTCTTT.

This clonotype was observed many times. As DNA, the CDR3 is TGTGCCAGCAGCCTACGCCCTAGGCGGGATATGGGCAAAAACATTCAGTACTTC. This translates into CASSLRPRRDMGKNIQYF. The rearrangement links TRBV7-2 to TRBJ2-4, with a possible D match to TRBD2 (6 bases). CDR3 length: 18 residues. The V and J ends lost 5 bases and 3 bases respectively, with 23 bases between them. Germline CDR1 and CDR2: SGHTA and FQGNSA.

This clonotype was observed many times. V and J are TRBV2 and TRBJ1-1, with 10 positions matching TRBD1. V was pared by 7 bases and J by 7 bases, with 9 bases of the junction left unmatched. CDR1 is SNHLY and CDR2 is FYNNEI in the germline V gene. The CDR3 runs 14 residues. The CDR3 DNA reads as TGTGCCAGCAATGACAGGGGGCGAAGACTTGAAGCTTTCTTT. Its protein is CASNDRGRRLEAFF.

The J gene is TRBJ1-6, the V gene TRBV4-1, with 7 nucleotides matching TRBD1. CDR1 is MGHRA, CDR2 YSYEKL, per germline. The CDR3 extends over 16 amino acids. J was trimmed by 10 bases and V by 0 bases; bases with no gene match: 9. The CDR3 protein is CASSQEPGPGGSPLHF. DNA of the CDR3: TGCGCCAGCAGCCAAGAACCGGGGCCAGGGGGATCACCCCTCCACTTT.

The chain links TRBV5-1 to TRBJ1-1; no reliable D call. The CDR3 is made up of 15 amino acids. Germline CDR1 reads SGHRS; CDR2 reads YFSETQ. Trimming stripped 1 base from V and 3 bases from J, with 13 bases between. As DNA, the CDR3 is TGCGCCAGCAGCTTGCTCCCAGGTGGAGACACTGAAGCTTTCTTT. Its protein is CASSLLPGGDTEAFF.